A single TCR beta chain is shown here with its context. Germline loops: CDR1 LNHNV, CDR2 YYDKDF (reference sequence). The CDR3 spans 13 residues. Trimming stripped 2 bases from V and 7 bases from J, with 8 bases between. This sample was taken from a study of graft-versus-host responses after intestinal transplantation. Profiled with immunoSEQ multiplex PCR; TCRdb holds only in-frame clones, not every one. This table has roughly 14,000 clones, 70% to 75% appearing once. Intraepithelial and lamina propria lymphocytes were released after the graft tissue was processed. The TCR comes from a human patient who received an intestinal transplant, so some T cells may come from the graft donor. Sequenced material: ileum tissue, taken 14 days after transplant. The chain links TRBV15 to TRBJ2-2; D tentatively fits TRBD1 or TRBD2 (5 bases each). The CDR3 DNA follows: TGTGCCACCAGCAGACGGGGCGGCGGGGAGCTGTTTTTT. Amino acid sequence: CATSRRGGGELFF.